This T cell receptor beta chain comes out of a study of blood T cell repertoires in COVID-19. Study-level background: Samples came from the United States, Italy and Spain, spanning acute and convalescent COVID-19. T cells, B-cell-depleted T cells, or PBMCs supplied cDNA or gDNA.

A single count supports this clone. The CDR3 is made up of 13 amino acids. After removal of 5 bases from V and 4 bases from J, the junction contained 3 bases not matched to a gene. Per the original data handling: Amplified reference gene primers provided the basis for estimating nucleated cell counts. Repertoires were generated with immunoSEQ multiplex PCR, while TCRdb's copy carries only in-frame clones and drops some. D and trimming were read from the DNA, whereas the V and J calls and clone size are those reported in that table. The data contain around 300,000 clones, 75% to 90% of them seen just once; the ten biggest clones take up around 2.1%.

This sequence was found in a man aged 45-65 years with acute or convalescent COVID-19. J is TRBJ2-5 and V is TRBV12-3 or TRBV12-4; 8 nucleotides match TRBD2. What was sequenced was peripheral blood. CDR3 sequence: CASSLREGETQYF. As DNA, the CDR3 is TGTGCCAGCAGTCTACGGGAGGGAGAGACCCAGTACTTC.